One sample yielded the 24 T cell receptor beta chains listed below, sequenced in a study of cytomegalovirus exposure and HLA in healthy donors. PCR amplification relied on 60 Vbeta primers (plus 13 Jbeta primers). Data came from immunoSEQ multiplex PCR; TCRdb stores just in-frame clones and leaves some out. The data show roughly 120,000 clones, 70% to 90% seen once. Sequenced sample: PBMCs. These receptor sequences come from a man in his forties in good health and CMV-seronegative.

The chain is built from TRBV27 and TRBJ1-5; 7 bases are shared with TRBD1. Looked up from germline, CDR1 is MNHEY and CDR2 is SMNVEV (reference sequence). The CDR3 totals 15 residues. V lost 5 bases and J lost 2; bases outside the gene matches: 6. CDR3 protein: CASSTRTGGNQPQHF. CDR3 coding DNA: TGTGCCAGCAGTACCCGGACAGGTGGCAATCAGCCCCAGCATTTT.

The CDR3 DNA reads TGTGCCAGCAGCGTTGACAGGGGAGGTAATTCACCCCTCCACTTT. Its translation is CASSVDRGGNSPLHF. This sequence joins TRBV7-8 and TRBJ1-6; TRBD1 aligns across 8 bases. Germline V gene data show CDR1 as SGHVS and CDR2 as FQNEAQ. J gave up 6 bases and V 5 bases, and 6 bases lay outside the gene matches. This CDR3 has 15 residues.

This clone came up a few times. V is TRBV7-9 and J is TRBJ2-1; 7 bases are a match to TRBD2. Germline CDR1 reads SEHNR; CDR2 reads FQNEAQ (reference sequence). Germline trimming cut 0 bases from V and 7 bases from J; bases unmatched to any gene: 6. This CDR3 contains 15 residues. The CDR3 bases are TGTGCCAGCAGCTTAGCGTCGATGCGGGAGAATGAGCAGTTCTTC. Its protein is CASSLASMRENEQFF.

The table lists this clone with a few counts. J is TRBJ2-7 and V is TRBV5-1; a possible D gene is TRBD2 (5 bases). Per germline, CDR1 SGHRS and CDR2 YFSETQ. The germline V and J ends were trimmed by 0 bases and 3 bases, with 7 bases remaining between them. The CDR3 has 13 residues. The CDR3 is CASSLADYYEQYF. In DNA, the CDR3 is TGCGCCAGCAGCTTGGCAGACTACTACGAGCAGTACTTC.

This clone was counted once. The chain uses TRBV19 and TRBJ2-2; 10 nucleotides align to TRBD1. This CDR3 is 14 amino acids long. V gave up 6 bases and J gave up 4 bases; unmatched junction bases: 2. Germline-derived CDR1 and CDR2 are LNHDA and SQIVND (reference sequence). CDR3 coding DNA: TGTGCCAGTAGGGGACAGGGGAGCACCGGGGAGCTGTTTTTT. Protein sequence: CASRGQGSTGELFF.

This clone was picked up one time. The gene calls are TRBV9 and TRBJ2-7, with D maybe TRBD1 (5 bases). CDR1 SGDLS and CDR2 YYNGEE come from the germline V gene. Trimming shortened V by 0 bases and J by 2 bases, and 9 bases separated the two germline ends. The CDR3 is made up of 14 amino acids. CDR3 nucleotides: TGTGCCAGCAGCGTAGAAGGGGCCCCCTACGAGCAGTACTTC. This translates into CASSVEGAPYEQYF.

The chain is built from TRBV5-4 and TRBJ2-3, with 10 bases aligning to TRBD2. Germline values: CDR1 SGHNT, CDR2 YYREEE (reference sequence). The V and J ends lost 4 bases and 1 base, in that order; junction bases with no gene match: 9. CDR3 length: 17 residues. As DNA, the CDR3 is TGTGCCAGCAGCGGCCTACTAGCGGGATTGGGCACAGATACGCAGTATTTT. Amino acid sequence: CASSGLLAGLGTDTQYF.

CDR3 sequence reads: CASSPGQGSLNQPQHF. Here the CDR3 DNA reads TGCGCCAGCAGTCCCGGACAGGGAAGTCTCAATCAGCCCCAGCATTTT. V gene TRBV5-1 combines with J gene TRBJ1-5; 8 bases are shared with TRBD1. This CDR3 is built from 16 residues. Unmatched junction bases numbered 10, after V lost 5 bases and J lost 3 bases. Looked up from germline, CDR1 is SGHRS and CDR2 is YFSETQ.

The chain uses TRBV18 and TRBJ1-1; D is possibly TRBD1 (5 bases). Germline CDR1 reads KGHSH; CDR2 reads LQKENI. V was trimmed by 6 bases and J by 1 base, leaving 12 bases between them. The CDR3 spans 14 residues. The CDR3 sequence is CASSPRAANTEAFF. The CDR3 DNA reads TGTGCCAGCTCGCCCAGGGCAGCGAACACTGAAGCTTTCTTT.

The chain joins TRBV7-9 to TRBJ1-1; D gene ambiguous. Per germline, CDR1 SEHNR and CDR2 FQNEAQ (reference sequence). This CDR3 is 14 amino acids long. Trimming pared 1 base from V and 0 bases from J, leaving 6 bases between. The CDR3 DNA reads TGTGCCAGCAGCTTAGGCGGAATGAACACTGAAGCTTTCTTT. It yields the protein CASSLGGMNTEAFF. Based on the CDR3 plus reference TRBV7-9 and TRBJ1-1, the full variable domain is DTGVSQNPRHKITKRGQNVTFRCDPISEHNRLYWYRQTLGQGPEFLTYFQNEAQLEKSRLLSDRFSAERPKGSFSTLEIQRTEQGDSAMYLCASSLGGMNTEAFFGQGTRLTVV.

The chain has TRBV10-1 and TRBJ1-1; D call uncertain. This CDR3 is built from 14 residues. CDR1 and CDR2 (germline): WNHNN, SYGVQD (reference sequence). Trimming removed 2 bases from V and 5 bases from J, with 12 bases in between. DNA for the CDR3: TGCGCCAGCAGTGAGCAGGTCGGTAGGACTGAAGCTTTCTTT. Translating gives CASSEQVGRTEAFF.

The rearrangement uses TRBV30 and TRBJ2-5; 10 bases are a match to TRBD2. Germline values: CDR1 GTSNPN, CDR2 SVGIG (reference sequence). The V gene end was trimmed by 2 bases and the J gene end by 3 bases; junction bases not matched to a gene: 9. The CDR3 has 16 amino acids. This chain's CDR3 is CAWSRLLAGREETQYF. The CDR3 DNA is TGTGCCTGGAGTCGTTTACTAGCGGGACGAGAAGAGACCCAGTACTTC.

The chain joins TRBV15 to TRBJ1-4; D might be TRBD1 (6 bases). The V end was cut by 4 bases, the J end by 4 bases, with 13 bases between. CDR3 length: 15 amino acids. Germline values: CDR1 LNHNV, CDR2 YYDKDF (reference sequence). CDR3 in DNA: TGTGCCACCAGCATAGGACAGCGGCTTAATGAAAAACTGTTTTTT. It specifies CATSIGQRLNEKLFF.

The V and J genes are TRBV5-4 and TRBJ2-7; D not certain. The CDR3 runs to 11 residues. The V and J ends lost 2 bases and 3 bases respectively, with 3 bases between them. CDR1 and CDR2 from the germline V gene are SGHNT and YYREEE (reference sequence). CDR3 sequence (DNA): TGTGCCAGCAGCTTCAGCTACGAGCAGTACTTC. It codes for CASSFSYEQYF.

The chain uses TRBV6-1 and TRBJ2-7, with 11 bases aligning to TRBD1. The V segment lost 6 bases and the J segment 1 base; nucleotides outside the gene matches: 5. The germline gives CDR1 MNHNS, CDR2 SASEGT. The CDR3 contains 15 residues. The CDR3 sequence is CASRVRDRGSYEQYF. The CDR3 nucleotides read TGTGCCAGCAGAGTCCGGGACAGGGGGTCCTACGAGCAGTACTTC.

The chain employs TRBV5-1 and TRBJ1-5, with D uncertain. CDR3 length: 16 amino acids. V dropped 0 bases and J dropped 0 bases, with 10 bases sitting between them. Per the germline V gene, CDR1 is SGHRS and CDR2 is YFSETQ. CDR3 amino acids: CASSLGEGDSNQPQHF. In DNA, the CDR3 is TGCGCCAGCAGCTTGGGGGAGGGCGATAGCAATCAGCCCCAGCATTTT.

The CDR3 nucleotides are TGTGCCTGTAAGACAGGGCAACAAGAGACCCAGTACTTC. Translating it yields CACKTGQQETQYF. The chain is built from TRBV30 and TRBJ2-5; 7 bases fit TRBD1. The germline gives CDR1 GTSNPN, CDR2 SVGIG (reference sequence). The CDR3 covers 13 residues. With 6 bases clipped from V and 2 bases from J, the junction kept 6 bases outside the gene matches.

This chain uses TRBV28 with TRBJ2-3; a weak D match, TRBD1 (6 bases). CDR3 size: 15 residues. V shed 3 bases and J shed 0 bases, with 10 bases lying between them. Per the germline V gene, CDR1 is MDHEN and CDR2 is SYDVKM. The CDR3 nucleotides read TGTGCCAGCAGTTTGGCACAGGGAAGCACAGATACGCAGTATTTT. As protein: CASSLAQGSTDTQYF.

The CDR3 protein is CAWRTPHSGRAANEQFF. The CDR3 nucleotides read TGTGCCTGGAGGACCCCCCACAGCGGGAGGGCCGCCAATGAGCAGTTCTTC. The rearrangement joins TRBV30 to TRBJ2-1; 10 nucleotides line up with TRBD2. V lost 3 bases and J lost 6; bases outside the gene matches: 14. Germline V lookup: CDR1 GTSNPN, CDR2 SVGIG (reference sequence). The CDR3 spans 17 residues.

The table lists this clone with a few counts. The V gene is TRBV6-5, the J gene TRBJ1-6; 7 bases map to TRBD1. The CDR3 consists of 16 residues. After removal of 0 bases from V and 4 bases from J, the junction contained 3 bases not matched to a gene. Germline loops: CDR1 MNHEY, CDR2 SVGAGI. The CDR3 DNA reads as TGTGCCAGCAGTTACTCGGACAGGAATTATAATTCACCCCTCCACTTT. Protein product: CASSYSDRNYNSPLHF.

CDR3 protein: CATKKEGGEGQPQHF. The CDR3, as DNA: TGTGCCACTAAAAAGGAAGGGGGAGAGGGGCAGCCCCAGCATTTT. The chain carries TRBV2 and TRBJ1-5; possibly TRBD1 for D (6 bases). CDR1 SNHLY and CDR2 FYNNEI come from the germline V gene. The germline V and J ends were trimmed by 10 bases and 7 bases, with 23 bases remaining between them. The CDR3 contains 15 residues.

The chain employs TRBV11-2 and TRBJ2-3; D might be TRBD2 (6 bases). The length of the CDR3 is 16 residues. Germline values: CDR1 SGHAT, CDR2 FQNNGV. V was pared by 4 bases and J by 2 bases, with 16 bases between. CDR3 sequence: CASSSMAGTPTDTQYF. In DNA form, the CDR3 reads TGTGCCAGCAGCTCCATGGCGGGGACTCCCACAGATACGCAGTATTTT.

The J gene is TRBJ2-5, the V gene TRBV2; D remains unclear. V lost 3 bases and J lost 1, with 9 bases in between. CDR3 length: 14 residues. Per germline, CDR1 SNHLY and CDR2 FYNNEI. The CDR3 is CASSDLVPQETQYF. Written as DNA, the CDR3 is TGTGCCAGCAGTGATCTAGTCCCCCAAGAGACCCAGTACTTC.

In DNA, the CDR3 is TGTGCCAGCAGCTTAACTCGCGGGGTCGGGGAGCTGTTTTTT. It specifies CASSLTRGVGELFF. V gene TRBV13 combines with J gene TRBJ2-2; D may be TRBD2 (6 bases). CDR1 and CDR2 (germline): PRHDT, FYEKMQ (reference sequence). V was pared by 2 bases and J by 7 bases, with 11 bases between. This CDR3 comprises 14 residues.